This entry lists 29 T cell receptor beta chains sequenced from one sample in a study of blood T cells in healthy people across ages. Using a J-beta primer mix together with a sample-barcoded 5' primer, a second PCR was run for roughly 7 to 11 cycles. TCRdb re-called the 5' RACE reads through MiXCR, storing one row per CDR3 protein. The sample yields under 2 million distinct CDR3 sequences, about 31% seen once. The sample comprised blood. Receptor source: a woman aged 25 to 39 in good health.

This clonotype was seen a few times. V and J are TRBV10-1 and TRBJ2-5; 10 bases match TRBD1. The length of the CDR3 is 15 residues. Germline CDR1 WNHNN, CDR2 SYGVQD (reference sequence). V shed 6 bases and J 5 bases; nucleotides not matched to a gene: 9. The CDR3 region has the DNA TGCGCCAGCAGCCCGGGACAGGGGTCTTCTGAGACCCAGTACTTC. This codes for CASSPGQGSSETQYF.

This clonotype was found many times. The chain combines TRBV3-1 with TRBJ2-3; TRBD2 matches at 7 bases. Germline V gene sequence: CDR1 LGHDT, CDR2 YNNKEL (reference sequence). Trimming at V came to 4 bases and at J to 2 bases, leaving 6 bases not matched to a gene. This CDR3 has 15 residues. CDR3: CASSPTSGTTDTQYF. The CDR3 bases are TGTGCCAGCAGCCCAACCAGCGGGACCACAGATACGCAGTATTTT.

This chain joins TRBV4-2 and TRBJ2-6; D gene ambiguous. Trimming removed 1 base at V and 0 bases at J, with 4 bases between. The CDR3 contains 15 residues. CDR1 LGHNA and CDR2 YNFKEQ come from the germline V gene. This chain's CDR3 is CASSQADSGANVLTF. The CDR3, as DNA: TGTGCCAGCAGCCAAGCGGACTCTGGGGCCAACGTCCTGACTTTC.

This clonotype turned up a few times. The chain has TRBV24-1 and TRBJ2-3; 10 positions match TRBD1. CDR3 size: 17 residues. Germline V lookup: CDR1 KGHDR, CDR2 SFDVKD. Trimming at V came to 3 bases and at J to 0 bases, leaving 5 bases not matched to a gene. The CDR3 DNA reads TGTGCCACCAGTGATCCCTCGGGACAGGGGAGCACAGATACGCAGTATTTT. This codes for CATSDPSGQGSTDTQYF.

As concerns this clonotype: With a much larger clone just one base away, this may be a read error. The genes are TRBV4-1 and TRBJ2-7; D might be TRBD2 (6 bases). CDR1 and CDR2 from the germline V gene are MGHRA and YSYEKL. The CDR3 is made up of 14 amino acids. Trimming removed 1 base from V and 3 bases from J, with 10 bases in between. For the CDR3, the DNA is TGCGCCAGCAGCCAAGTCAGCGGGTGCTACGAGCAGTACTTC. Protein sequence: CASSQVSGCYEQYF.

In its sample, this clonotype was seen a few times. This chain links TRBV14 with TRBJ2-1; D is perhaps TRBD2 (5 bases). The CDR3 runs to 16 residues. The germline CDR1 and CDR2 sequences are SGHDN and FVKESK. The V end lost 4 bases, the J end lost 7 bases, and 20 bases lay between the germline ends. CDR3 in amino acids: CASSPLKGTRGNEQFF. For the CDR3, the DNA is TGTGCCAGCAGCCCTCTAAAGGGCACCCGAGGGAATGAGCAGTTCTTC.

This chain joins TRBV20-1 and TRBJ1-5; a possible D gene is TRBD1 (6 bases). There are 15 residues in the CDR3. Trimming removed 4 bases from V and 5 bases from J, with 18 bases in between. The germline CDR1 and CDR2 sequences are DFQATT and SNEGSKA (reference sequence). The CDR3 sequence is CSATKLQGDYQPQHF. CDR3 DNA: TGCAGTGCTACAAAGTTACAGGGTGATTATCAGCCCCAGCATTTT.

This clonotype was detected many times. The chain combines TRBV29-1 with TRBJ2-5, with 15 bases matching TRBD2. The germline CDR1 and CDR2 sequences are SQVTM and ANQGSEA. The CDR3 consists of 14 residues. The trim removed 6 bases at V and 4 bases at J, leaving 3 bases unmatched. CDR3 nucleotide sequence: TGCAGCGTCCCGGGACTAGCGGGGGGAGAGACCCAGTACTTC. As protein: CSVPGLAGGETQYF.

The rearrangement links TRBV6-6 to TRBJ1-1; D uncertain. The V and J ends lost 6 bases and 1 base respectively, with 12 bases between them. The CDR3 covers 14 residues. Germline values: CDR1 MNHNY, CDR2 SVGAGI (reference sequence). This CDR3 reads CASRPDPSNTEAFF. CDR3 sequence (DNA): TGTGCCAGCAGGCCGGACCCCTCGAACACTGAAGCTTTCTTT.

The genes are TRBV5-1 and TRBJ1-6; D might be TRBD1 (5 bases). The V gene lost 3 bases and the J gene lost 7 bases, with 8 bases spanning the gap. CDR1 and CDR2 from the germline V gene are SGHRS and YFSETQ. CDR3 length equals 13 residues. CDR3 region: CASSSRENSPLHF. CDR3 bases: TGCGCCAGCAGCTCCAGGGAAAATTCACCCCTCCACTTT. Combining the CDR3 with reference TRBV5-1 and TRBJ1-6 gives the whole variable domain KAGVTQTPRYLIKTRGQQVTLSCSPISGHRSVSWYQQTPGQGLQFLFEYFSETQRNKGNFPGRFSGRQFSNSRSEMNVSTLELGDSALYLCASSSRENSPLHFGNGTRLTVT.

This clonotype was seen more than once but under ten times. The chain employs TRBV7-2 and TRBJ2-2; D call uncertain. The CDR3 sequence is 14 residues long. Germline V gives CDR1 SGHTA, CDR2 FQGNSA. The V end was cut by 2 bases, the J end by 4 bases, with 8 bases between. CDR3 DNA: TGTGCCAGCAGCTTACCCAGATCCACCGGGGAGCTGTTTTTT. Its translation is CASSLPRSTGELFF.

This clonotype appeared many times. V gene TRBV9 combines with J gene TRBJ2-1, with 7 nucleotides matching TRBD2. The germline V gene encodes CDR1 SGDLS and CDR2 YYNGEE. This CDR3 contains 15 residues. The V gene end was trimmed by 4 bases and the J gene end by 4 bases; junction bases not matched to a gene: 8. In DNA form, the CDR3 reads TGTGCCAGCAGCCCCTGGGCTAGCGGTTACAATGAGCAGTTCTTC. This translates into CASSPWASGYNEQFF.

Comments on this clonotype: The junction differs from germline at one of its ends, possibly a read error. The J gene is TRBJ1-1, the V gene TRBV5-1; no firm D call. CDR3 size: 13 residues. CDR1 and CDR2 from the germline V gene are SGHRS and YFSETQ. The chain's CDR3 is CAGSLNQNTEAFF. The CDR3 DNA is TGCGCCGGCAGCTTGAATCAGAACACTGAAGCTTTCTTT.

J is TRBJ2-5 and V is TRBV7-7; 15 bases are shared with TRBD2. Germline CDR1 and CDR2: SSHAT and FNYEAQ (reference sequence). The CDR3 sequence is 17 residues long. V lost 5 bases to trimming and J lost 1 base; unmatched junction nucleotides: 5. The CDR3 DNA sequence: TGTGCCAGCAGCCCGGGACTAGCGGGGGGTTTCCAAGAGACCCAGTACTTC. This codes for CASSPGLAGGFQETQYF.

V and J are TRBV5-5 and TRBJ1-4; D is perhaps TRBD1 (5 bases). CDR1 and CDR2 (germline): SGHKS, YYEKEE (reference sequence). The CDR3 spans 16 residues. The V end was cut by 3 bases, the J end by 4 bases, with 16 bases between. The CDR3 DNA follows: TGTGCCAGCAGCTCTCTACGGGGACGGCTTAATGAAAAACTGTTTTTT. Translation gives CASSSLRGRLNEKLFF. The full variable domain, in which reference TRBV5-5 and TRBJ1-4 provide the parts outside the CDR3, is DAGVTQSPTHLIKTRGQQVTLRCSPISGHKSVSWYQQVLGQGPQFIFQYYEKEERGRGNFPDRFSARQFPNYSSELNVNALLLGDSALYLCASSSLRGRLNEKLFFGSGTQLSVL.

This clonotype came up a few times. The chain recombines TRBV20-1 with TRBJ2-1; 9 bases are shared with TRBD2. V gave up 3 bases and J gave up 10 bases; unmatched junction bases: 13. Per germline, CDR1 DFQATT and CDR2 SNEGSKA (reference sequence). The CDR3 is 15 amino acids. CDR3: CSARGLSGSPTEQFF. The CDR3 region has the DNA TGCAGTGCTAGGGGGCTTAGCGGGAGCCCTACGGAGCAGTTCTTC.

This clonotype has just a few counts. The chain is built from TRBV5-1 and TRBJ2-7, with TRBD1 matching over 12 bases. J lost 1 base, V lost 0 bases, and 8 bases had no gene match. Germline assignment: CDR1 SGHRS and CDR2 YFSETQ. The CDR3 is 18 residues long. The CDR3 bases are TGCGCCAGCAGCTTGGAGGGACAGGGGGCCGTCGGTTCCTACGAGCAGTACTTC. Protein sequence: CASSLEGQGAVGSYEQYF.

V usage is TRBV19 and J usage is TRBJ2-1; TRBD2 might be the D (6 bases). The germline CDR1 and CDR2 sequences are LNHDA and SQIVND (reference sequence). The V and J ends lost 0 bases and 1 base respectively, with 10 bases between them. CDR3 length: 16 residues. CDR3 protein: CASSIDPSVSYNEQFF. The CDR3 nucleotides read TGTGCCAGTAGTATAGATCCTAGCGTTTCCTACAATGAGCAGTTCTTC.

The chain uses TRBV20-1 and TRBJ2-7, with 11 bases identical to TRBD2. Unmatched junction bases numbered 6, after V lost 6 bases and J lost 2 bases. The germline CDR1 and CDR2 sequences are DFQATT and SNEGSKA (reference sequence). CDR3 length equals 14 residues. This CDR3 is CSAVTSGDTYEQYF. CDR3 DNA sequence: TGCAGTGCCGTGACTAGCGGGGACACCTACGAGCAGTACTTC.

The V gene is TRBV12-3 or TRBV12-4, the J gene TRBJ1-5; unclear D gene. CDR3 length equals 14 residues. V was cut by 8 bases and J by 4 bases, with 15 bases left in between. In nucleotides, the CDR3 is TGTGCCAGCCGAACGGACTCACCGAATCAGCCCCAGCATTTT. Protein product: CASRTDSPNQPQHF.

This clonotype appeared many times. V is TRBV7-2 and J is TRBJ2-3, with TRBD2 matching 7 bases. Per germline, CDR1 SGHTA and CDR2 FQGNSA. The CDR3 is 16 amino acids. With 5 bases clipped from V and 1 base from J, the junction kept 9 bases outside the gene matches. The CDR3 region has the DNA TGTGCCAGCAGCCATCTCCTAGGACTAGGCACAGATACGCAGTATTTT. It is translated as CASSHLLGLGTDTQYF. The whole variable domain, remainder taken from reference TRBV7-2 and TRBJ2-3, is GAGVSQSPSNKVTEKGKDVELRCDPISGHTALYWYRQSLGQGLEFLIYFQGNSAPDKSGLPSDRFSAERTGGSVSTLTIQRTQQEDSAVYLCASSHLLGLGTDTQYFGPGTRLTVL.

This clonotype was found a few times. The chain uses TRBV12-3 or TRBV12-4 and TRBJ1-1; D ambiguous. V was shortened by 6 bases and J by 5 bases, with 19 bases between the two germline ends. The CDR3 is made up of 15 amino acids. CDR3 nucleotides: TGTGCCAGCAGGCCCAAGGAGCCTCGGGGAACTGAAGCTTTCTTT. This codes for CASRPKEPRGTEAFF.

Only a few counts were recorded for this clonotype. The chain employs TRBV20-1 and TRBJ2-7, with 9 bases lining up with TRBD2. J was trimmed by 5 bases and V by 0 bases; bases with no gene match: 8. CDR1 and CDR2 from the germline V gene are DFQATT and SNEGSKA (reference sequence). The CDR3 covers 15 residues. CDR3 loop: CSARDHLAGANEQYF. In nucleotides, the CDR3 is TGCAGTGCTAGAGATCATTTAGCGGGAGCCAACGAGCAGTACTTC.

This clonotype has ten or more counts. The chain combines TRBV3-1 with TRBJ2-3; D is perhaps TRBD1 or TRBD2 (5 bases each). The ends were cut back, 5 bases at V and 2 bases at J, with 17 bases in the middle. The CDR3 runs 16 residues. Germline lookup yields CDR1 LGHDT and CDR2 YNNKEL (reference sequence). CDR3 amino acids: CASSNGGTFLTDTQYF. CDR3 coding DNA: TGTGCCAGCAGCAACGGTGGGACCTTCCTCACAGATACGCAGTATTTT.

In this sample, this clonotype turned up a few times. The V call is TRBV25-1, the J call TRBJ2-2; 9 bases align to TRBD2. Germline lookup yields CDR1 MGHDK and CDR2 SYGVNS. V lost 4 bases to trimming and J lost 0 bases; unmatched junction nucleotides: 6. The CDR3 runs to 17 residues. The DNA of the CDR3 is TGTGCCAGCAGTGTGCAAGCGGGGGGACCGAACACCGGGGAGCTGTTTTTT. As protein: CASSVQAGGPNTGELFF. The full variable domain, in which reference TRBV25-1 and TRBJ2-2 provide the parts outside the CDR3, is EADIYQTPRYLVIGTGKKITLECSQTMGHDKMYWYQQDPGMELHLIHYSYGVNSTEKGDLSSESTVSRIRTEHFPLTLESARPSHTSQYLCASSVQAGGPNTGELFFGEGSRLTVL.

The chain has TRBV6-1 and TRBJ2-7; 8 bases map to TRBD1. Germline CDR1 reads MNHNS; CDR2 reads SASEGT. The CDR3 length is 14 residues. V gave up 4 bases and J gave up 4 bases; unmatched junction bases: 6. The CDR3 here is CASSVTGEIYEQYF. The CDR3 DNA sequence: TGTGCCAGCAGTGTGACAGGGGAGATTTACGAGCAGTACTTC.

Remarks on this clonotype: Just one base apart from a much larger clone, this may be a read error. The chain employs TRBV7-2 and TRBJ2-5, with D tentatively TRBD2 (6 bases). V lost 1 base to trimming and J lost 9 bases, with 21 bases between them. Germline loops: CDR1 SGHTA, CDR2 FQGNSA. The CDR3 has 16 amino acids. The CDR3 coding sequence is TGTGCCAGCAGCTTAGTGAGGATTAGTTGGGAGGAGGCCCAGTACTTC. As protein: CASSLVRISWEEAQYF.

V and J are TRBV2 and TRBJ2-3, with TRBD2 matching 9 bases. Trimming cost V 7 bases and J 2 bases; bases outside gene matches: 10. CDR3 size: 16 residues. Germline V gene lookup returns CDR1 SNHLY and CDR2 FYNNEI. The CDR3: CASNGRASGATDTQYF. DNA for the CDR3: TGTGCCAGCAATGGTCGGGCTAGCGGGGCCACAGATACGCAGTATTTT.

This rearrangement joins TRBV4-1 to TRBJ1-1, with no clear D. The CDR3 covers 14 residues. Trimming shortened V by 5 bases and J by 1 base, and 11 bases separated the two germline ends. Germline CDR1 and CDR2: MGHRA and YSYEKL. CDR3 residues: CASSATPENTEAFF. CDR3 nucleotide sequence: TGCGCCAGCAGCGCAACCCCAGAGAACACTGAAGCTTTCTTT.